A selection of T cell receptor beta chains follows, all from one sample in a study of T cell repertoires in cytomegalovirus infection. These TCRs are of unknown antigen specificity. TCRdb reprocessed the reads with MiXCR, giving one entry per CDR3 protein. The sample includes 80,000 or so distinct CDR3 sequences, more than 20% of them seen just once. Specimen: CD8+ T cells from cultured PBMCs, collected from culture after CMV antigen stimulation. The receptors stem from a human donor in good health (CMV status not recorded). Some clones in this sample may be carry-over from other donors' samples. Both conserved end residues are part of each CDR3. D genes are given only for firm matches. Clone sizes are given selectively: once, few, many, or a class where the clone is expanded.

D: -; J: TRBJ1-2; length: 12; V: TRBV12-3/TRBV12-4; size: many; DNA: TGTGCCAGCAGTTTAAACATGGGAGGCTACACCTTC; CDR3: CASSLNMGGYTF
D: TRBD1; J: TRBJ2-1; length: 14; V: TRBV30; size: few; DNA: TGTGCCCGGAGCTCCGGACAGGGGAACAATGAGCAGTTCTTC; CDR3: CARSSGQGNNEQFF
D: -; J: TRBJ1-3; length: 14; V: TRBV19; size: many; DNA: TGTGCCACGTGGGACACCGGAGCTGGAAACACCATATATTTT; CDR3: CATWDTGAGNTIYF
D: TRBD2; J: TRBJ2-3; length: 16; V: TRBV9; size: -; DNA: TGTGCCAGCAGCGGCGGACTAGCCCTCAGCACAGATACGCAGTATTTT; CDR3: CASSGGLALSTDTQYF
D: TRBD2; J: TRBJ2-5; length: 15; V: TRBV2; size: -; DNA: TGTGCCAGCAGTGATATGCGGGAGCTCCAAGAGACCCAGTACTTC; CDR3: CASSDMRELQETQYF
D: -; J: TRBJ2-3; length: 14; V: TRBV11-1; size: -; DNA: TGTGCCAGCAGCAGGACGTATCAGGGTGATACGCAGTATTTT; CDR3: CASSRTYQGDTQYF
D: TRBD1; J: TRBJ1-4; length: 14; V: TRBV7-8; size: many; DNA: TGTGCCAGCAGCGGGACAGCAAGGGATGAAAAACTGTTTTTT; CDR3: CASSGTARDEKLFF
D: -; J: TRBJ2-7; length: 16; V: TRBV19; size: -; DNA: TGTGCCAGTAGCTCCCCGGGACACAAGCTCGCCTACGAGCAGTACTTC; CDR3: CASSSPGHKLAYEQYF
D: -; J: TRBJ2-1; length: 12; V: TRBV5-5; size: -; DNA: TGTGCCAGCAGCTTGAACACCCAAGAGCAGTTCTTC; CDR3: CASSLNTQEQFF
D: TRBD2; J: TRBJ2-1; length: 18; V: TRBV29-1; size: many; DNA: TGCAGCGTTGAAGATGCCTTTAGGGCGGGAGTTAGGTCAAATGAGCAGTTCTTC; CDR3: CSVEDAFRAGVRSNEQFF
D: -; J: TRBJ2-5; length: 13; V: TRBV27; size: many; DNA: TGTGCCAGCAGCGCCGACCCGCAGCAGACCCAGTACTTC; CDR3: CASSADPQQTQYF
D: -; J: TRBJ2-1; length: 16; V: TRBV6-7; size: -; DNA: TGTGCCAGCAGTTACTCGAGTAGGTACAGGGTGTCTGTGCAGTTCTTC; CDR3: CASSYSSRYRVSVQFF
D: TRBD2; J: TRBJ2-1; length: 16; V: TRBV6-2/TRBV6-3; size: few; DNA: TGTGCCAGCACGGGGACTAGCGGAAGCTCCTACAATGAGCAGTTCTTC; CDR3: CASTGTSGSSYNEQFF
D: -; J: TRBJ2-3; length: 13; V: TRBV20-1; size: -; DNA: TGCAGTGCTAGACGGCGGCTCACAGATACGCAGTATTTT; CDR3: CSARRRLTDTQYF
D: TRBD2; J: TRBJ2-5; length: 15; V: TRBV7-7; size: -; DNA: TGTGCTAGCAGCGTCGGACTAGCGGGAGTAGAGACCCAGTACTTC; CDR3: CASSVGLAGVETQYF
D: -; J: TRBJ1-1; length: 15; V: TRBV27; size: -; DNA: TGTGCCAGCAGTTATAGGGCACCGTGGGACACTGAAGCTTTCTTT; CDR3: CASSYRAPWDTEAFF
D: TRBD1; J: TRBJ1-1; length: 17; V: TRBV12-3/TRBV12-4; size: many; DNA: TGTGCCAGCAGTTTAGGGGGGATCGGTGGCAGGGGGACTGAAGCTTTCTTT; CDR3: CASSLGGIGGRGTEAFF
D: -; J: TRBJ2-1; length: 15; V: TRBV7-3; size: once; DNA: TGTGCCAGCAGCTTAACGGGGGGCCAGTACAATGAGCAGTTCTTC; CDR3: CASSLTGGQYNEQFF
D: -; J: TRBJ1-5; length: 15; V: TRBV19; size: -; DNA: TGTGCCAGTAGTATAGGGGTAGCGACCGGTGGGCCCCAGCATTTT; CDR3: CASSIGVATGGPQHF
D: -; J: TRBJ1-1; length: 16; V: TRBV25-1; size: few; DNA: TGTGCCAGCAGTGAATTTGGGGTAGGGCGGAACACTGAAGCTTTCTTT; CDR3: CASSEFGVGRNTEAFF
D: -; J: TRBJ1-5; length: 18; V: TRBV6-1; size: many; DNA: TGTGCCAGCAGTGACTGGACCCTCGGGACTGTCCCGGTCCAGCCCCAGCATTTT; CDR3: CASSDWTLGTVPVQPQHF
D: TRBD1; J: TRBJ2-7; length: 15; V: TRBV6-2/TRBV6-3; size: -; DNA: TGTGCCAGCAGTTACGACAGGGCAAGCTCCTACGAGCAGTACTTC; CDR3: CASSYDRASSYEQYF
D: -; J: TRBJ2-1; length: 16; V: TRBV7-9; size: -; DNA: TGTGCCAGCAGCTTCCCTTCCGGGGGGCTAGAGGATGATCAGTTCTTC; CDR3: CASSFPSGGLEDDQFF
D: TRBD1; J: TRBJ1-1; length: 16; V: TRBV27; size: -; DNA: TGTGCCAGCAGTTTGGGGGGGACAGGGGTGAACACTGAAGCTTTCTTT; CDR3: CASSLGGTGVNTEAFF
D: -; J: TRBJ1-6; length: 15; V: TRBV4-1; size: few; DNA: TGCGCCAGCAGCCAAGAAGGACAGCATGATTCACCCCTCCACTTT; CDR3: CASSQEGQHDSPLHF
D: TRBD2; J: TRBJ2-2; length: 18; V: TRBV5-8; size: few; DNA: TGTGCCAGCAGCCTGGGACTAGCGGGGGGCCCGGGCACCGGGGAGCTGTTTTTT; CDR3: CASSLGLAGGPGTGELFF
D: TRBD1; J: TRBJ1-2; length: 13; V: TRBV12-3/TRBV12-4; size: few; DNA: TGTGCCAGCAGTTCTACTACAGGGGGAGGCTACACCTTC; CDR3: CASSSTTGGGYTF
D: -; J: TRBJ2-7; length: 12; V: TRBV13; size: -; DNA: TGTGCCAGCAGCTTCGGGCGGAGGGAGCAGTACTTC; CDR3: CASSFGRREQYF
D: TRBD1; J: TRBJ1-1; length: 14; V: TRBV5-6; size: -; DNA: TGTGCCAGCAGGGGAAGGGGGCAGAACACTGAAGCTTTCTTT; CDR3: CASRGRGQNTEAFF
D: TRBD2; J: TRBJ2-3; length: 16; V: TRBV7-2; size: many; DNA: TGTGCCAGCAGCTTGACGGGACTAGCGGCCACAGATACGCAGTATTTT; CDR3: CASSLTGLAATDTQYF
D: TRBD1; J: TRBJ1-5; length: 14; V: TRBV6-2/TRBV6-3; size: -; DNA: TGTGCCAGCCAAACAGGGGGGAGCAATCAGCCCCAGCATTTT; CDR3: CASQTGGSNQPQHF
D: -; J: TRBJ1-2; length: 15; V: TRBV27; size: many; DNA: TGTGCCAGCAGTTTATCGGCCGGGGGGGCTGGAGGCTACACCTTC; CDR3: CASSLSAGGAGGYTF
D: -; J: TRBJ2-2; length: 15; V: TRBV27; size: -; DNA: TGTGCCAGCAGTTTAAACAGCCCGAACACCGGGGAGCTGTTTTTT; CDR3: CASSLNSPNTGELFF
D: -; J: TRBJ1-2; length: 12; V: TRBV9; size: -; DNA: TGTGCCAGCAACGGGGGCCCCTATGGCTACACCTTC; CDR3: CASNGGPYGYTF
D: TRBD1; J: TRBJ1-2; length: 15; V: TRBV11-2; size: -; DNA: TGTGCCAGCAGCTCCCTGGACAGGACCAACTATGGCTACACCTTC; CDR3: CASSSLDRTNYGYTF
D: -; J: TRBJ1-1; length: 13; V: TRBV6-2/TRBV6-3; size: -; DNA: TGTGCCAGCAGACAGGGAATGAACACTGAAGCTTTCTTT; CDR3: CASRQGMNTEAFF
D: TRBD1; J: TRBJ2-1; length: 13; V: TRBV12-3/TRBV12-4; size: few; DNA: TGTGCCAGCAGTACCGGGACAGACAATGAGCAGTTCTTC; CDR3: CASSTGTDNEQFF
D: -; J: TRBJ1-1; length: 12; V: TRBV12-3/TRBV12-4; size: -; DNA: TGTGCCAGCAGTTTATGGGCCACTGAAGCTTTCTTT; CDR3: CASSLWATEAFF
D: -; J: TRBJ2-1; length: 12; V: TRBV7-6; size: -; DNA: TGTGCCAGCAGCATTCCCAACAATGAGCAGTTCTTC; CDR3: CASSIPNNEQFF
D: -; J: TRBJ2-7; length: 16; V: TRBV7-6; size: -; DNA: TGTGCCAGCAGCTTAATCAAGGGAGGAAACTCCTACGAGCAGTACTTC; CDR3: CASSLIKGGNSYEQYF
D: TRBD2; J: TRBJ2-5; length: 15; V: TRBV4-1; size: -; DNA: TGCGCCAGCAGCCCCACGGAAGCGGGGAGGGAGACCCAGTACTTC; CDR3: CASSPTEAGRETQYF
D: -; J: TRBJ2-5; length: 15; V: TRBV7-6; size: many; DNA: TGTGCCAGCAGCCCCTGGGCTGAAGAAGGGGAGACCCAGTACTTC; CDR3: CASSPWAEEGETQYF
D: -; J: TRBJ2-5; length: 13; V: TRBV29-1; size: few; DNA: TGCAGCGTTGAAGAACACGGGGAAGAGACCCAGTACTTC; CDR3: CSVEEHGEETQYF
D: TRBD1; J: TRBJ2-5; length: 17; V: TRBV10-2; size: -; DNA: TGCGCCAGCAGTGCACCGGGACAGGGGGCACAACAAGAGACCCAGTACTTC; CDR3: CASSAPGQGAQQETQYF
D: TRBD1; J: TRBJ1-6; length: 16; V: TRBV5-8; size: many; DNA: TGTGCCAGCAGTTTCCGACAGGGCGTTATTAATTCACCCCTCCACTTT; CDR3: CASSFRQGVINSPLHF
D: -; J: TRBJ1-5; length: 13; V: TRBV10-2; size: few; DNA: TGCGCCAGCAGGCGGGACGTCAATCAGCCCCAGCATTTT; CDR3: CASRRDVNQPQHF
D: TRBD1; J: TRBJ2-1; length: 17; V: TRBV6-1; size: once; DNA: TGTGACAGCAGTTACAGGACGACAGGGAGTTTGTACAATGAGAAGTTCTTC; CDR3: CDSSYRTTGSLYNEKFF
D: TRBD2; J: TRBJ2-3; length: 20; V: TRBV6-2/TRBV6-3; size: few; DNA: TGTGCCAGCAGTTATCCAGGACTAGCGGGACCCCCAATAATCACAGATACGCAGTATTTT; CDR3: CASSYPGLAGPPIITDTQYF
D: TRBD2; J: TRBJ2-7; length: 16; V: TRBV6-2/TRBV6-3; size: many; DNA: TGTGCCAGCAGCTACCGGACTAGCGGGAGTTCGGACGAGCAGTACTTC; CDR3: CASSYRTSGSSDEQYF
D: -; J: TRBJ2-1; length: 14; V: TRBV7-4; size: few; DNA: TGTGCCAGCGCTCCGGAAGGATCCTACAATGAGCAGTTCTTC; CDR3: CASAPEGSYNEQFF
D: -; J: TRBJ2-1; length: 13; V: TRBV29-1; size: many; DNA: TGCAGCGTTGAGATCGGCGGGTTCAATGAGCAGTTCTTC; CDR3: CSVEIGGFNEQFF
D: TRBD2; J: TRBJ2-2; length: 15; V: TRBV12-3/TRBV12-4; size: -; DNA: TGTGCCAGCAGTCCCTCTAGCGGGATTCTTTGGGAGCTGTTTTTT; CDR3: CASSPSSGILWELFF
D: -; J: TRBJ2-7; length: 16; V: TRBV12-3/TRBV12-4; size: -; DNA: TGTGCCAGCGCTCTAGCAGGGGAGGGGGCTTTTTACGAGCAGTACTTC; CDR3: CASALAGEGAFYEQYF